In this sample, the clone carrying this T cell receptor (beta chain) turned up once. Clones were read by immunoSEQ multiplex PCR, and TCRdb kept only the in-frame ones, dropping some. The table lists some 120,000 clones, around 89% of them singletons, with approximately 1.1% in the top ten. The germline V gene encodes CDR1 KGHSH and CDR2 LQKENI. Trimming left V 4 bases short and J 2 bases short, with 11 bases between. The length of the CDR3 is 14 residues. These data belong to a study of control samples from healthy donors and cancer patients. J is TRBJ2-5 and V is TRBV18, with D hard to call. The receptor was derived from a woman aged 50 to 65 with colorectal cancer. The sequenced sample consisted of PBMCs. In DNA form, the CDR3 reads TGTGCCAGCTCACGTAATAAGGGTCAAGAGACCCAGTACTTC. Protein sequence: CASSRNKGQETQYF. Variable domain in full (rest from reference TRBV18 and TRBJ2-5): NAGVMQNPRHLVRRRGQEARLRCSPMKGHSHVYWYRQLPEEGLKFMVYLQKENIIDESGMPKERFSAEFPKEGPSILRIQQVVRGDSAAYFCASSRNKGQETQYFGPGTRLLVL.